Below, 11 T cell receptor beta chains from the same sample are listed, as sequenced in a study of blood T cell repertoires in COVID-19 (dated by TCRdb to 2019 to 2021). To prepare the library, the immunoSEQ multiplex PCR assay was applied. TCRdb provides this immuneACCESS table in a form limited to in-frame rearrangements. Some clones are lacking; in checked studies, under half of them reflect an unresolved V gene, and why the rest are absent is not known. This sample lists approximately 290,000 clones; about nine tenths were detected once. The top ten clones comprise around 12% of the sample. The specimen was peripheral blood. The receptors were gathered from a woman between 55 and 75 years old with acute or convalescent COVID-19.

This rearrangement joins TRBV24-1 to TRBJ2-5; 9 positions agree with TRBD1. The CDR3 is 15 residues long. CDR1 and CDR2 (germline): KGHDR, SFDVKD. After removal of 3 bases from V and 5 bases from J, the junction contained 6 bases not matched to a gene. CDR3 region: CATSDPQGAGETQYF. CDR3 DNA sequence: TGTGCCACCAGTGATCCACAGGGGGCAGGGGAGACCCAGTACTTC.

This chain joins TRBV3-1 (or the pseudogene TRBV3-2) and TRBJ1-5; weak D call: TRBD1 (6 bases). Trimming cost V 1 base and J 4 bases, with 8 bases left between them. CDR3 length: 14 residues. The germline gives CDR1 LGHDT, CDR2 YNNKEL (reference sequence). For the CDR3, the DNA is TGTGCCAGCAGCCAAGTGGGGGCGAATCAGCCCCAGCATTTT. It translates to CASSQVGANQPQHF.

The chain employs TRBV12-3 or TRBV12-4 and TRBJ2-5, with D unclear. Trimming pared 6 bases from V and 7 bases from J, leaving 9 bases between. This CDR3 spans 11 amino acids. The CDR3 reads CASSRRGTQYF. As DNA, the CDR3 is TGTGCCAGCAGCCGTAGAGGGACCCAGTACTTC.

V usage is TRBV19 and J usage is TRBJ1-2; TRBD1 matches 7 bases. CDR3 length: 15 residues. Per germline, CDR1 LNHDA and CDR2 SQIVND (reference sequence). The V and J ends lost 3 bases and 5 bases, in that order; junction bases with no gene match: 9. As DNA, the CDR3 is TGTGCCAGTAGTATTGAAAGGGGGCGCGGATATGGCTACACCTTC. Translating it yields CASSIERGRGYGYTF.

The chain employs TRBV7-3 and TRBJ2-1, with 8 bases aligning to TRBD1. This CDR3 is built from 14 residues. The trim removed 6 bases at V and 7 bases at J, leaving 8 bases unmatched. Germline lookup yields CDR1 SGHTA and CDR2 FQGTGA. The CDR3 spells CASRPTGVTNEQFF. The CDR3 nucleotides are TGTGCCAGCAGACCGACAGGGGTAACGAATGAGCAGTTCTTC. Using reference TRBV7-3 and TRBJ2-1 for the parts outside the CDR3, the full variable domain is GAGVSQTPSNKVTEKGKYVELRCDPISGHTALYWYRQSLGQGPEFLIYFQGTGAADDSGLPNDRFFAVRPEGSVSTLKIQRTERGDSAVYLCASRPTGVTNEQFFGPGTRLTVL.

This rearrangement joins TRBV18 to TRBJ2-2; D not resolved. Germline CDR1 KGHSH, CDR2 LQKENI. Trimming removed 6 bases from V and 8 bases from J, with 13 bases in between. This CDR3 region has 13 residues. The CDR3: CASSPVATGELFF. The CDR3 DNA reads TGTGCCAGCTCCCCGGTGGCGACAGGGGAGCTGTTTTTT.

This sequence joins TRBV4-1 and TRBJ2-7; 7 nucleotides match TRBD2. The CDR3 sequence is 15 residues long. Germline CDR1 and CDR2: MGHRA and YSYEKL. The trim removed 0 bases at V and 5 bases at J, leaving 7 bases unmatched. The CDR3 bases are TGCGCCAGCAGCCAAGATCGGCGGGAGATGAACGAGCAGTACTTC. Translating gives CASSQDRREMNEQYF.

This chain connects TRBV5-6 to TRBJ2-3; 15 positions agree with TRBD2. The CDR3 totals 16 residues. The germline CDR1 and CDR2 sequences are SGHDT and YYEEEE. The V and J ends lost 4 bases and 6 bases, in that order; junction bases with no gene match: 6. As DNA, the CDR3 is TGTGCCAGCAGCCTTGGACTAGCGGGAGGGTGGGATACGCAGTATTTT. Its protein product is CASSLGLAGGWDTQYF.

The chain combines TRBV28 with TRBJ2-7, with 7 bases that match TRBD1. V was pared by 6 bases and J by 2 bases, with 13 bases of the junction left unmatched. Germline CDR1 reads MDHEN; CDR2 reads SYDVKM. The CDR3 runs 16 residues. CDR3 amino acids: CASSSTGTAMPYEQYF. Here the CDR3 DNA reads TGTGCCAGCAGCTCAACCGGGACAGCCATGCCCTACGAGCAGTACTTC.

The chain's CDR3 is CASSLGTSGGETQYF. The CDR3 DNA reads as TGTGCCAGCAGCTTGGGGACTAGCGGGGGGGAGACCCAGTACTTC. The genes are TRBV5-4 and TRBJ2-5; 14 nucleotides agree with TRBD2. This CDR3 has 15 residues. Trimming took 0 bases from V and 5 from J; bases not matched to a gene: 0. Per the germline V gene, CDR1 is SGHNT and CDR2 is YYREEE (reference sequence).

The chain carries TRBV7-9 and TRBJ1-2, with 9 bases aligning to TRBD1. The CDR3 spans 14 residues. From germline, CDR1 is SEHNR and CDR2 FQNEAQ (reference sequence). Trimming at V came to 8 bases and at J to 8 bases, leaving 12 bases not matched to a gene. The CDR3 DNA follows: TGTGCCAGCCAAAAGGACAGGGGAGGGAAAGGCTACACCTTC. It translates to CASQKDRGGKGYTF. Full variable domain (outside the CDR3, taken from reference TRBV7-9 and TRBJ1-2): DTGVSQNPRHKITKRGQNVTFRCDPISEHNRLYWYRQTLGQGPEFLTYFQNEAQLEKSRLLSDRFSAERPKGSFSTLEIQRTEQGDSAMYLCASQKDRGGKGYTFGSGTRLTVV.